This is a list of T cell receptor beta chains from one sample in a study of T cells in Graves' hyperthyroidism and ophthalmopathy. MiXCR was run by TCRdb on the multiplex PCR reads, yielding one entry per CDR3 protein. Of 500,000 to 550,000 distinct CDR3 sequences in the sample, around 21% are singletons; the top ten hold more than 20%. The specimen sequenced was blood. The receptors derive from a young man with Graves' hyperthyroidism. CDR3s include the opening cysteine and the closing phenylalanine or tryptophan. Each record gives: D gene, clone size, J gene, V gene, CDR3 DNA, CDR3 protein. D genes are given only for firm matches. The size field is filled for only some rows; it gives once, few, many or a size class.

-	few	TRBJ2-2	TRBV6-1	TGTGCCAGCTCGGAGTTTCGCACCGGGGAGCTGTTTTTT	CASSEFRTGELFF
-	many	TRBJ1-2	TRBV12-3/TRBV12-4	TGTGCCAGCAGTTCACCGGGGCAAGGCTATGGCTACACCTTC	CASSSPGQGYGYTF
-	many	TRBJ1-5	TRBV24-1	TGTGCCACCAGTGGCGAACAGGGACTTAGCAATCAGCCCCAGCATTTT	CATSGEQGLSNQPQHF
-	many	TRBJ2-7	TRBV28	TGTGCCAGCAGTCCCCCCGCCCAGGGCTCCTACGAGCAGTACTTC	CASSPPAQGSYEQYF
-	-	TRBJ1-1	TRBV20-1	TGCAGTGCTAGAGATCCGGCAGTGAACACTGAAGCTTTCTTT	CSARDPAVNTEAFF
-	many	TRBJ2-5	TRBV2	TGTGCCAGCGGGTCAGGGCCGGGGGAGACCCAGTACTTC	CASGSGPGETQYF
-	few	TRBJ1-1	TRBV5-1	TGCGCCAGCAGCTGGGACGGAAGAAACACTGAAGCTTTCTTT	CASSWDGRNTEAFF
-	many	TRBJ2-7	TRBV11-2	TGTGCCAGCAGCTTAGTGATTCAGATTGAGGGTCCAAAGGCCTACGAGCAGTACTTC	CASSLVIQIEGPKAYEQYF
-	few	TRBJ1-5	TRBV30	TGTGCCTGGAGTGTTCAGGACAATCAGCCCCAGCATTTT	CAWSVQDNQPQHF
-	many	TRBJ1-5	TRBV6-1	TGTGCCAGCAGTGGAGGGTTGGGACATCTGGCCCAGCCCCAGCATTTT	CASSGGLGHLAQPQHF
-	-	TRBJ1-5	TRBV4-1	TGCGCCAGCAGCCCAACAATATGGTCTGTCAATCAGCCCCAGCATTTT	CASSPTIWSVNQPQHF
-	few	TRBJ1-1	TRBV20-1	TGCAGTGCTAAAAGTGACGGAATAGGGGTCCCTGAAGCTTTCTTT	CSAKSDGIGVPEAFF
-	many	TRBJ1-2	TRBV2	TGTGCCAGCAGTGAGGTAGAAGGCGGCTACACCTTC	CASSEVEGGYTF
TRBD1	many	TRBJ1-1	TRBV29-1	TGCAGCGTCGCCGGACAGGGGAACACTGAAGCTTTCTTT	CSVAGQGNTEAFF
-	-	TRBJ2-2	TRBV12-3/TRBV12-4	TGTGCCAGCGGTCGGGTCGGGGAGCTGTTTTTT	CASGRVGELFF
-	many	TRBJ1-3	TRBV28	TGTGCCAGCAGTTTTCCTGGAAACACCATATATTTT	CASSFPGNTIYF
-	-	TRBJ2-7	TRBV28	TGTGCCAGCAGTTTCGTGGGCCGGAGACCCTACGAGCAGTACTTC	CASSFVGRRPYEQYF
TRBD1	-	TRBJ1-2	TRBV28	TGTGCCAGCAGTACCTCCGGGACAGCATATGGCTACACCTTC	CASSTSGTAYGYTF
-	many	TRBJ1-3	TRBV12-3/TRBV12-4	TGTGCCAGCAGCCCTCTAGGAAACTCTGGAAACACCATATATTTT	CASSPLGNSGNTIYF
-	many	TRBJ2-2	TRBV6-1	TGTGCCAGCCAAGTGGCCAGGGCCGGGGAGCTGTTTTTT	CASQVARAGELFF
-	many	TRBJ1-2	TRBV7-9	TGTGCCGGAGCGGGGGTGAACTATGGCTACACCTTC	CAGAGVNYGYTF
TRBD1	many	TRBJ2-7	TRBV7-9	TGTGCCAGCAGCACGGGACAGCTCTACGAGCAGTACTTC	CASSTGQLYEQYF
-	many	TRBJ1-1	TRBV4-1	TGCGCCAGCAGCCAAGGGGCGCAGGGTATGAACACTGAAGCTTTCTTT	CASSQGAQGMNTEAFF
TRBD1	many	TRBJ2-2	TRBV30	TGTGCCTGGACAACCGGGACAGGGAACACCGGGGAGCTGTTTTTT	CAWTTGTGNTGELFF
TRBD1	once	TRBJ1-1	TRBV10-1	TGCGCCAGCAGGGACAGGAAGGACACTGAAGCTTTCTTT	CASRDRKDTEAFF
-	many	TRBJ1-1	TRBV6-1	TGTGCCAGCAAGGGAGGGGTTGCGAACACTGAAGCTTTCTTT	CASKGGVANTEAFF
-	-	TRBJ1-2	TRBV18	TGTGCCAGCTCACCACCCGGGCTGGACTATGGCTACACCTTC	CASSPPGLDYGYTF
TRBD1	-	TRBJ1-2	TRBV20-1	TGCAGTGCGGAACCGGGACAGGGGACTTATAGTGGCTACACCTTC	CSAEPGQGTYSGYTF
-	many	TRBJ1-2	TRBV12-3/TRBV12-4	TGTGCCAGCAGTCCTCCAGGGTATGGCTACACCTTC	CASSPPGYGYTF
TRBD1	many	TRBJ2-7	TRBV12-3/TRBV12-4	TGTGCCAGCAGTGCGGGACAGGTATCCGAGCAGTACTTC	CASSAGQVSEQYF
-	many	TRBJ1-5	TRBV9	TGTGCCAGCAGCACACAGGGCCTTAGCAATCAGCCCCAGCATTTT	CASSTQGLSNQPQHF
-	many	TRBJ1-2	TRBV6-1	TGTGCCAGCAGTGAAACTGACGGAGTTTATGGCTACACCTTC	CASSETDGVYGYTF
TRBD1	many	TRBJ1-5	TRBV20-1	TGCAGTGCCAACCGGGACAGTAATCAGCCCCAGCATTTT	CSANRDSNQPQHF
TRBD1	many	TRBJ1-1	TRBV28	TGTGCCAGCAGAAAGCCGGGACAGGGAATAGACACTGAAGCTTTCTTT	CASRKPGQGIDTEAFF
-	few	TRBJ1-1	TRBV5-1	TGCGCCAGCAGCATCCAGGACGCGAACACTGAAGCTTTCTTT	CASSIQDANTEAFF
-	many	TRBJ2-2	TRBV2	TGTGCCAGCAGTCCGGGGTACACCGGGGAGCTGTTTTTT	CASSPGYTGELFF
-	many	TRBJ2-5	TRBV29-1	TGCAGCGTTGAAGAAATTCAAGAGACCCAGTACTTC	CSVEEIQETQYF
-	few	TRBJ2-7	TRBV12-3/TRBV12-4	TGTGCCAGCAGTCCCCGCTACCACGAGCAGTACTTC	CASSPRYHEQYF
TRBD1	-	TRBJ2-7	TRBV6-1	TGTGGCAGCAGTCCGTCGACAGGGACCTACGAGCAGTACTTC	CGSSPSTGTYEQYF